This paragraph covers one TCR beta chain sequence. Clones were read by immunoSEQ multiplex PCR, and TCRdb kept only the in-frame ones, dropping some. This sample has about 120,000 clones, with 70% to 85% found just once. Germline V gene sequence: CDR1 SEHNR, CDR2 FQNEAQ (reference sequence). Between the trimmed V and J ends, which lost 2 bases and 3 bases, there was a span of 13 bases. CDR3 length: 15 amino acids. The data are from a study of blood T cell repertoires in COVID-19. Overall study: Whether acute or convalescent, the COVID-19 samples came from the United States, Italy and Spain. PBMCs, B-cell-depleted T cells, or T cells were the source of the cDNA or gDNA that made up the material.

The source of this sequence is a man between 65 and 85 years old with active or convalescent COVID-19. The chain uses TRBV7-9 and TRBJ1-2; tentatively, D is TRBD1 (6 bases). The specimen sequenced was peripheral blood. CDR3 sequence reads: CASSLSLQGDYGYTF. CDR3 DNA sequence: TGTGCCAGCAGCTTAAGTCTACAGGGAGACTATGGCTACACCTTC.